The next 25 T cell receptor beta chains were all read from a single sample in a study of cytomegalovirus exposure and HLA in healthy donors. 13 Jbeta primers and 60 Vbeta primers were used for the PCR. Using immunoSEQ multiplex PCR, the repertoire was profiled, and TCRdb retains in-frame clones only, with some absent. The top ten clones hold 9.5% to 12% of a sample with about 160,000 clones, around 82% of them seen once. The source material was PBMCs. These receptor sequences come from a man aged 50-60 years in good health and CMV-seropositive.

In DNA, the CDR3 is TGTGCCAGCAGCTTGGACAGAGGGTATCACTATGGCTACACCTTC. It encodes CASSLDRGYHYGYTF. The genes are TRBV7-2 and TRBJ1-2, with D tentatively TRBD1 (6 bases). CDR1 and CDR2 (germline): SGHTA, FQGNSA. The CDR3 covers 15 residues. Trimming removed 3 bases from V and 3 bases from J, with 14 bases in between.

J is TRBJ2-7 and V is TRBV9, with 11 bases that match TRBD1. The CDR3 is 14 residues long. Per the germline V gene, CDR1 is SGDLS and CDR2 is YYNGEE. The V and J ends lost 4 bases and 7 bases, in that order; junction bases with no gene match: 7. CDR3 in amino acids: CASSPPDRGREQYF. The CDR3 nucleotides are TGTGCCAGCAGCCCCCCGGACAGGGGGCGTGAGCAGTACTTC.

CDR3 coding DNA: TGTGCCAGCAGCCAAGACAGGGGCTGGGGGGAGCAGTACTTC. It yields the protein CASSQDRGWGEQYF. This rearrangement joins TRBV14 to TRBJ2-7, with TRBD1 as a possible D gene (6 bases). Germline CDR1 and CDR2: SGHDN and FVKESK. V was trimmed by 0 bases and J by 7 bases, leaving 13 bases between them. The CDR3 consists of 14 residues.

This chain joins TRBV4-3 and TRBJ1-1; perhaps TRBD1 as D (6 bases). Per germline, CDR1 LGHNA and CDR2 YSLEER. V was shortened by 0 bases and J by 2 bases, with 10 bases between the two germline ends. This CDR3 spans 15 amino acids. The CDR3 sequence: CASSQDTGLNTEAFF. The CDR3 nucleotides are TGCGCCAGCAGCCAAGACACAGGGCTCAACACTGAAGCTTTCTTT.

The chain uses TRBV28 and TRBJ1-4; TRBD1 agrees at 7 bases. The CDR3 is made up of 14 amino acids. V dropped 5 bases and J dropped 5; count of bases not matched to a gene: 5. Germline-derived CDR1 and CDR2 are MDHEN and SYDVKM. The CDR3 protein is CASSVQGGNEKLFF. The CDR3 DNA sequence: TGTGCCAGCAGTGTCCAGGGGGGAAATGAAAAACTGTTTTTT.

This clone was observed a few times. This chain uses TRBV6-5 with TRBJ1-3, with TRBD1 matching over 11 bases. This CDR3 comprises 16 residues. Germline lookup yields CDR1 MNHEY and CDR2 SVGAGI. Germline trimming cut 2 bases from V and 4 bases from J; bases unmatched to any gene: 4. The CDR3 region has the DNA TGTGCCAGCAGTTACGGGGGGACAGGGGGAGGAAACACCATATATTTT. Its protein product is CASSYGGTGGGNTIYF.

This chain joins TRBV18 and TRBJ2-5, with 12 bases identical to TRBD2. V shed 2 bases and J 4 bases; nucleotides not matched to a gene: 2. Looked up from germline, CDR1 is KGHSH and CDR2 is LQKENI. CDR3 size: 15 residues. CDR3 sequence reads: CASSPGTSGPETQYF. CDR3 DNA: TGTGCCAGCTCACCAGGGACTAGCGGGCCAGAGACCCAGTACTTC.

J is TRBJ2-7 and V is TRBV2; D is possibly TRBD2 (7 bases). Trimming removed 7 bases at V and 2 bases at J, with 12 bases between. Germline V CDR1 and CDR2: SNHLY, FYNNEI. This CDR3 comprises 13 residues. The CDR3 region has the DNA TGTGCCAGCACTGGGGGGGCCCCCTACGAGCAGTACTTC. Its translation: CASTGGAPYEQYF.

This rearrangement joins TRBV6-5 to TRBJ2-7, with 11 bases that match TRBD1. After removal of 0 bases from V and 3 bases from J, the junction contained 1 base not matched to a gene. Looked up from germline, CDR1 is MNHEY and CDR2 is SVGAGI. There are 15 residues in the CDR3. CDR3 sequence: CASSYSGTGGYEQYF. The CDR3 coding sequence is TGTGCCAGCAGTTACTCGGGGACAGGGGGCTACGAGCAGTACTTC.

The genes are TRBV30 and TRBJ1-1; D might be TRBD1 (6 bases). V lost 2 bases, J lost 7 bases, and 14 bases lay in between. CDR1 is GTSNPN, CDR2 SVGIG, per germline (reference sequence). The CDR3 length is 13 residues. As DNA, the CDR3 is TGTGCCTGGAGTTCGATACAGGGTCATGAAGCTTTCTTT. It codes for CAWSSIQGHEAFF.

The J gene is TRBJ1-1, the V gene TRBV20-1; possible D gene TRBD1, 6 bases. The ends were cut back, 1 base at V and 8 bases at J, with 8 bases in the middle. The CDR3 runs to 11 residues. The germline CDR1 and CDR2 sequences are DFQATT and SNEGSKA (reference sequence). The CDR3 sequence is CSARGGTEAFF. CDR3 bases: TGCAGTGCTAGAGGAGGGACAGAAGCTTTCTTT.

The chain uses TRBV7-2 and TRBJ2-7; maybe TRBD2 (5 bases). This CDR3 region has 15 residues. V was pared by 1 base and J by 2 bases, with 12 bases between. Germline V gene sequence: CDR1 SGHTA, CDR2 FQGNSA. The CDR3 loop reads CASSLEGGSTYEQYF. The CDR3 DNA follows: TGTGCCAGCAGCTTAGAGGGCGGGTCCACCTACGAGCAGTACTTC. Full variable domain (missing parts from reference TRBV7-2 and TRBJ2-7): GAGVSQSPSNKVTEKGKDVELRCDPISGHTALYWYRQSLGQGLEFLIYFQGNSAPDKSGLPSDRFSAERTGGSVSTLTIQRTQQEDSAVYLCASSLEGGSTYEQYFGPGTRLTVT.

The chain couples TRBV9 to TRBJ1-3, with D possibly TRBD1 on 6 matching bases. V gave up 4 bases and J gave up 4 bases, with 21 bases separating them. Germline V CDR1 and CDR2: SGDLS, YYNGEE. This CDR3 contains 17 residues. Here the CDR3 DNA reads TGTGCCAGCAGCCCCCGACAGGACAACTACGTGGGAAACACCATATATTTT. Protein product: CASSPRQDNYVGNTIYF.

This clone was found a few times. The CDR3 loop reads CASSSPGQRANVLTF. CDR3 coding DNA: TGTGCCAGCAGTTCACCGGGACAGAGGGCCAACGTCCTGACTTTC. The V gene is TRBV28, the J gene TRBJ2-6; 7 bases fit TRBD1. V trimming: 4 bases; J trimming: 5 bases; junction bases outside the gene matches: 5. This CDR3 comprises 15 residues. Germline CDR1 reads MDHEN; CDR2 reads SYDVKM.

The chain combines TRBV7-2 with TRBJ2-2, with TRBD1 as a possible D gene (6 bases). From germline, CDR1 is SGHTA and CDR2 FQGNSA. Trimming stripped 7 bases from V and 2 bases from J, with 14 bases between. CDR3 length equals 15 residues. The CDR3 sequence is CASIPGHANTGELFF. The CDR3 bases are TGTGCCAGCATCCCGGGACACGCTAACACCGGGGAGCTGTTTTTT.

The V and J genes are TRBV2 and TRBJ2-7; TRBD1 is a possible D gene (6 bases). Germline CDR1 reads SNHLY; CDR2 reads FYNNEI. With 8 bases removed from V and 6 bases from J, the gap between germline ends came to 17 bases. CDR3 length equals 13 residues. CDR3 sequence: CASLGQGFPEQYF. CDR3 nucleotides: TGTGCCAGCCTGGGCCAGGGGTTTCCCGAGCAGTACTTC.

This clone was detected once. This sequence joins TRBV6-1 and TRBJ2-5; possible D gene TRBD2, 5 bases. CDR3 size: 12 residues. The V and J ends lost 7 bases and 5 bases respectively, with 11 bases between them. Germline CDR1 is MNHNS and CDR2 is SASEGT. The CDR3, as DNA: TGTGCCAGCATTTCAACGGGGGAGACCCAGTACTTC. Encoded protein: CASISTGETQYF.

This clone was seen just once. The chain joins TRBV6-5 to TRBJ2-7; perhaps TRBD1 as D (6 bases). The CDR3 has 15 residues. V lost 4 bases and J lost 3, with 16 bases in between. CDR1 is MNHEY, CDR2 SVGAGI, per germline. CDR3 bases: TGTGCCAGCAGTTCTTACAGCACAGGGAGCTACGAGCAGTACTTC. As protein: CASSSYSTGSYEQYF.

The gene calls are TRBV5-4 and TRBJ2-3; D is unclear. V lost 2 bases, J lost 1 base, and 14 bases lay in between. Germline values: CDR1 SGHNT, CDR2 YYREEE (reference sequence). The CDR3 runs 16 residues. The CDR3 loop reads CASSFPDRRGTDTQYF. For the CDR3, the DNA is TGTGCCAGCAGCTTTCCAGACCGCCGGGGCACAGATACGCAGTATTTT.

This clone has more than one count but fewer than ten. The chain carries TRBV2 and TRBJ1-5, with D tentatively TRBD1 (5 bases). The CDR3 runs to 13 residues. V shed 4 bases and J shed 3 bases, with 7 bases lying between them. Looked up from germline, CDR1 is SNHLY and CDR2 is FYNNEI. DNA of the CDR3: TGTGCCAGCAGTGGACAGTACAATCAGCCCCAGCATTTT. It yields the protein CASSGQYNQPQHF.

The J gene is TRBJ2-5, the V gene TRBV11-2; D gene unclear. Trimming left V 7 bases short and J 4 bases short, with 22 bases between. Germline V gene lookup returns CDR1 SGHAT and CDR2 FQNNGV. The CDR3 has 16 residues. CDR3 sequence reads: CASTPGSPPAVETQYF. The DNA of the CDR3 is TGTGCCAGCACCCCCGGGTCCCCCCCCGCCGTAGAGACCCAGTACTTC.

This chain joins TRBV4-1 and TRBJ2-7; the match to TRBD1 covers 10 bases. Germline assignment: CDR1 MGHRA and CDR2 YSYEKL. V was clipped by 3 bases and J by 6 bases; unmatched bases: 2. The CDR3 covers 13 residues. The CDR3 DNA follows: TGCGCCAGCAGCCAGGGACAGGGGAGCGAGCAGTACTTC. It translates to CASSQGQGSEQYF.

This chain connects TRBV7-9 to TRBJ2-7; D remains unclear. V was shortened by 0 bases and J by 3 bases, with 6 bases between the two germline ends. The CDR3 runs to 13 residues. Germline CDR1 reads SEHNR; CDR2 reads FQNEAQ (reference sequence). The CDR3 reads CASSLAGNYEQYF. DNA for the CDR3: TGTGCCAGCAGCTTAGCGGGCAACTACGAGCAGTACTTC.

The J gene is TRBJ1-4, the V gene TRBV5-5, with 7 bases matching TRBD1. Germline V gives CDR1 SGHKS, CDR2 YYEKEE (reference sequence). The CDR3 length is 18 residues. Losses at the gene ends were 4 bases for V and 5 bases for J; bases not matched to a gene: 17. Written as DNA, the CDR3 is TGTGCCAGCAGCCCCAGGTGGGACAGCCTAATTGGGAATGAAAAACTGTTTTTT. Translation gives CASSPRWDSLIGNEKLFF.

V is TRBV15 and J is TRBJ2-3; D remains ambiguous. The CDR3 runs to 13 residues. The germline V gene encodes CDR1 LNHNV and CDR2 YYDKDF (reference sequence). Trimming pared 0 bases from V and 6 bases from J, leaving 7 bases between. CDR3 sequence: CATSRDWADTQYF. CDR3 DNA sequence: TGTGCCACCAGCAGAGATTGGGCCGATACGCAGTATTTT.